This TCR beta chain was sequenced during a study of identical twins. Study outcomes and limitations: Insertion counts were lower in abundant cord blood beta clonotypes, a trend that memory repertoires did not show. Twins showed weaker excess sharing in their beta out-of-frame sequences.

The CDR3 contains 15 residues. V trimming: 6 bases; J trimming: 5 bases; junction bases outside the gene matches: 13. One entry per CDR3 protein results from TCRdb running MiXCR on the 5' RACE reads. This sample has about 550,000 distinct CDR3 sequences, with under 25% found just once. Ten or more counts support this clonotype. The antigen remains unidentified. Separately, the same data were catalogued under a study of yellow fever vaccine responses in identical twins. This second report adds: Twins' vaccine T cell responses reportedly seemed partly convergent and partly personalized.

The sample taken for sequencing was CD4+ T cells sorted from blood. The chain carries TRBV12-3 or TRBV12-4 and TRBJ2-7; TRBD2 matches at 7 bases. This receptor was obtained from a woman between 18 and 30 years old in good health. The CDR3 nucleotides are TGTGCCAGCAGCCCCGGGGGGAACGGCATTCACGAGCAGTACTTC. Translated, it gives CASSPGGNGIHEQYF.